The rows below give T cell receptor beta chains drawn from one sample of a study of beta chain features in type 1 diabetes. Profiled with immunoSEQ multiplex PCR; TCRdb holds only in-frame clones, not every one. The table shows some 270,000 clones, with roughly 10% occurring only once. The source material was naive CD4+ T cells from blood. Source of these receptors: a man aged 25 to 40 with type 1 diabetes. Both conserved end residues are part of each CDR3. The order of the fields is D gene, clone size, V gene, J gene, CDR3 DNA, CDR3 protein. A D gene is named only where the DNA matches it firmly. A clone size is listed for some rows: how often the clone was seen (once, few, many), or a class if it is expanded.

>-|-|TRBV7-9|TRBJ1-2
TGTGCCAGCACCGGGACAACTAACTATGGCTACACCTTC
CASTGTTNYGYTF
>-|few|TRBV19|TRBJ1-4
TGTGCCAGTAGTAATATGGAGACTGACTTGCTGGCTAATGAAAAACTGTTTTTT
CASSNMETDLLANEKLFF
>-|-|TRBV2|TRBJ1-1
TGTGCCAGCAGTCTTGAGGGGAACACTGAAGCTTTCTTT
CASSLEGNTEAFF
>-|once|TRBV4-3|TRBJ2-2
TGCGCCAGCAGCCAAGAGGGGGGATATACCGGGGAGCTGTTTTTT
CASSQEGGYTGELFF
>-|few|TRBV29-1|TRBJ1-2
TGCAGCGTTGAAGTGTCTGGAGCCCGGGATGGCTACACCTTC
CSVEVSGARDGYTF
>-|few|TRBV9|TRBJ2-6
TGTGCCAGCAGCCCCCGGGCTGGGGCCAACGTCCTGACTTTC
CASSPRAGANVLTF
>-|few|TRBV5-1|TRBJ1-2
TGCGCCAGCAGCTTGGGGGCCTCAGACTATGGCTACACCTTC
CASSLGASDYGYTF
>TRBD2|few|TRBV5-4|TRBJ2-3
TGTGCCAGCAGATCCCTCGGGGGACTAAGCACAGATACGCAGTATTTT
CASRSLGGLSTDTQYF
>TRBD2|-|TRBV10-3|TRBJ2-5
TGTGCCACCAAGCGGACTAGCGGCCAAGAGACCCAGTACTTC
CATKRTSGQETQYF
>TRBD2|-|TRBV7-2|TRBJ2-3
TGTGCCAGCAGCTCCCGACTAGCGGGGGGCGGGGATACGCAGTATTTT
CASSSRLAGGGDTQYF
>TRBD2|few|TRBV9|TRBJ2-1
TGTGCCAGCAGCGTAGAGCGGCGGGGGGTTTACAATGAGCAGTTCTTC
CASSVERRGVYNEQFF
>-|few|TRBV9|TRBJ2-5
TGTGCCAGCAGCGTAAGCGGGCTCGGGGAGCAGTACTTC
CASSVSGLGEQYF
>-|-|TRBV6-4|TRBJ1-2
TGTGCCAGCAGACCATTGGACGGAGGGCACTATGGCTACACCTTC
CASRPLDGGHYGYTF
>-|few|TRBV29-1|TRBJ1-1
TGCAGCGTTTGCAGGGAACCTAACGCTGAAGCTTTCTTT
CSVCREPNAEAFF
>-|few|TRBV29-1|TRBJ1-5
TGCAGCGTTGAAGAGGCGGGAAGTGGCAATCAGCCCCAGCATTTT
CSVEEAGSGNQPQHF
>-|few|TRBV7-3|TRBJ2-2
TGTGCCAGCAGCTTAGGGACTCCCCTCGCCGGGGAGCTGTTTTTT
CASSLGTPLAGELFF
>TRBD1|-|TRBV5-1|TRBJ1-4
TGCGCCAGCAGCTTGGGGACAGGAGGGGAAAAACTGTTTTTT
CASSLGTGGEKLFF
>TRBD2|few|TRBV7-9|TRBJ2-6
TGTGCCAGCAGCTCCCCCGGGGGGGGACCCAACGTCCTGACTTTC
CASSSPGGGPNVLTF
>TRBD1|-|TRBV19|TRBJ1-5
TGTGCCAGTAGTATAGGGGGACAGGTCAATCAGCCCCAGCATTTT
CASSIGGQVNQPQHF
>-|few|TRBV4-3|TRBJ2-5
TGCGCCAGCAGCCAAAACTTCGCAGAGACCCAGTACTTC
CASSQNFAETQYF
>TRBD1|-|TRBV9|TRBJ2-5
TGTGCCAGCGGAAGGGACAGGGGTTTGGAGACCCAGTACTTC
CASGRDRGLETQYF
>TRBD2|-|TRBV11-1|TRBJ2-5
TGTGCCAGCAGCTTCTCAGCGGGGGCCGGACAAGAGACCCAGTACTTC
CASSFSAGAGQETQYF
>-|-|TRBV7-9|TRBJ1-4
TGTGCCAGCAGCTTTCTGCAGGCCGAAGGAAAACTGTTTTTT
CASSFLQAEGKLFF
>-|-|TRBV7-6|TRBJ2-3
TGTGCCAGCAGCTTGACTTCCTACACAGATACGCAGTATTTT
CASSLTSYTDTQYF
>TRBD1|-|TRBV18|TRBJ1-2
TGTGCCAGCTCTCCGGACAGGGACTATGGCTACACCTTC
CASSPDRDYGYTF
>TRBD2|-|TRBV7-9|TRBJ2-1
TGTGCCAGCAGCTTACCAGCGGGAGACCACAATGAGCAGTTCTTC
CASSLPAGDHNEQFF
>TRBD1|few|TRBV5-1|TRBJ2-1
TGCGCCAGCAGAGACTCGGGACAGGGGAGGAATGAGCAGTTCTTC
CASRDSGQGRNEQFF
>TRBD1|few|TRBV2|TRBJ2-3
TGTGCCAGCAGTGCCGGGACAGGGGGTTACACAGATACGCAGTATTTT
CASSAGTGGYTDTQYF
>TRBD2|-|TRBV6-1|TRBJ2-5
TGTGCCAGCAGTGAGAGGCGGGGGGGCCGTGAGACCCAGTACTTC
CASSERRGGRETQYF
>TRBD2|few|TRBV5-4|TRBJ2-5
TGTGCCAGCAGCTTGGTTAGCGGGGGGGAGGAGACCCAGTACTTC
CASSLVSGGEETQYF
>-|-|TRBV28|TRBJ1-1
TGTGCCAGCAACAGTGGCACTGAAGCTTTCTTT
CASNSGTEAFF
>TRBD1|-|TRBV6-6|TRBJ2-5
TGTGCCAGCAGTTTCTCGGGACAGGGGAAAGGAGAGACCCAGTACTTC
CASSFSGQGKGETQYF
>TRBD2|-|TRBV6-6|TRBJ2-1
TGTGCCAGCATCCGGACTAGCGGAAACAATGAGCAGTTCTTC
CASIRTSGNNEQFF
>-|-|TRBV6-5|TRBJ1-6
TGTGCCAGCAGTTACAAACAGCCGAATTCACCCCTCCACTTT
CASSYKQPNSPLHF
>-|few|TRBV23-1|TRBJ1-2
TGCGCCAGCAGTCAATGCGGGGGGGTTCTGGAGGTATGGTATGGCTACACCTTC
CASSQCGGVLEVWYGYTF
>-|few|TRBV5-1|TRBJ2-1
TGCGCCAGCAGCTTGGATAGACCAGGGAAAAATGAGCAGTTCTTC
CASSLDRPGKNEQFF
>TRBD1|few|TRBV4-2|TRBJ1-1
TGTGCCAGCAGCCAAGGGACAGGTCGGACTGAAGCTTTCTTT
CASSQGTGRTEAFF
>-|few|TRBV7-8|TRBJ2-7
TGTGCCAGCAGCTTCTTGAGGGGGTCTTACGAGCAGTACTTC
CASSFLRGSYEQYF
>TRBD2|few|TRBV13|TRBJ2-7
TGTGCCAGCAGCTTATTAGGCGGGGGGGCTTCTTATCCCTACGAGCAGTACTTC
CASSLLGGGASYPYEQYF
>TRBD2|-|TRBV7-2|TRBJ2-5
TGTGCCAGCAGTTATCTAGCGGCGGAGACCCAGTACTTC
CASSYLAAETQYF
>TRBD1|-|TRBV18|TRBJ2-7
TGTGCCAGCTCACTTTCTCCCGGGACAGGGGGCTCCTACGAGCAGTACTTC
CASSLSPGTGGSYEQYF
>TRBD1|few|TRBV5-1|TRBJ2-5
TGCGCCAGCAGGGACCCACAGGGGGGAGAGACCCAGTACTTC
CASRDPQGGETQYF
>-|few|TRBV15|TRBJ1-1
TGTGCCACCAGCAGAAACGGTGAAGCTTTCTTT
CATSRNGEAFF
>-|-|TRBV15|TRBJ2-7
TGTGCCACCAGCAAAGACCGGACTGTACTGTACTTC
CATSKDRTVLYF
>-|few|TRBV6-6|TRBJ1-2
TGTGCCAGCAGTTACTCGATGGTAGGAGGCAGGGGCTACACCTTC
CASSYSMVGGRGYTF